The text below deals with one TCR beta chain. TCRdb processed the RT-PCR reads anew with MiXCR; each CDR3 protein has one entry. The data show fewer than 250,000 distinct CDR3 sequences, approximately 15% seen once. The data stem from a study of response to subunit inactivated influenza vaccine. Trimming took 6 bases from V and 4 from J; bases not matched to a gene: 19. The CDR3 covers 18 residues. Germline CDR1 is LNHDA and CDR2 is SQIVND (reference sequence). The clonotype comes from a man between 45 and 60 years old who received an inactivated influenza vaccine. J is TRBJ2-3 and V is TRBV19; 7 nucleotides line up with TRBD2. The sequencing used CD8+ T cells sorted from PBMCs, collected about 5 days after vaccination. Here the CDR3 reads CASRPGLSRYLWADTQYF. As DNA, the CDR3 is TGTGCCAGTAGACCGGGACTAAGCAGGTACCTCTGGGCAGATACGCAGTATTTT.